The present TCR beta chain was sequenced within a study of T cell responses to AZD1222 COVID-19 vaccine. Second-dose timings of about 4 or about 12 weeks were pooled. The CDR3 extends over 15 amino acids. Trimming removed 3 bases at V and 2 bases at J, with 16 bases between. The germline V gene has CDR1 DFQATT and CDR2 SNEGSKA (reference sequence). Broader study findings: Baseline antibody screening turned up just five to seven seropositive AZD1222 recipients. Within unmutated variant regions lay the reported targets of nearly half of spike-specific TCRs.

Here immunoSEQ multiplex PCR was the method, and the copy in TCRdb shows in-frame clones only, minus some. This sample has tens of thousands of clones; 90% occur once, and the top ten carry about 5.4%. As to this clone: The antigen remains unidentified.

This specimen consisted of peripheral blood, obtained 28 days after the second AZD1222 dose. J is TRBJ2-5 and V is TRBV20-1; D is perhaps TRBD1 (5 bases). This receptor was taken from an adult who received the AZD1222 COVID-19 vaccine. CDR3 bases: TGCAGTGCTAGTAAGGTTTTAGGACAACAAGAGACCCAGTACTTC. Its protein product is CSASKVLGQQETQYF.